A selection of T cell receptor beta chains follows, all from one sample in a study of blood T cell repertoires in COVID-19. Libraries were prepared by immunoSEQ multiplex PCR; TCRdb keeps only in-frame clonotypes and omits some of them. The table has around 50,000 clones, over 75% seen once. Source material: peripheral blood. These TCRs come from a man aged 65 to 79 with acute or convalescent COVID-19. Both conserved end residues are part of each CDR3. The D gene is left open where the match is weak. Only some rows state a clone size, as once, few, many or a class for expanded clones.

d_gene | abundance | j_gene | len | v_gene | CDR3nt | CDR3aa
TRBD1 | - | TRBJ2-7 | 16 | TRBV4-1 | TGCGCCAGCAGCCAATCCCCGACAGGGGCTCCCTACGAGCAGTACTTC | CASSQSPTGAPYEQYF
- | - | TRBJ2-3 | 16 | TRBV5-6 | TGTGCCAGCAGCTTGAAGGTTGGACACCAGACAGATACGCAGTATTTT | CASSLKVGHQTDTQYF
- | - | TRBJ2-5 | 16 | TRBV21-1 | TGTGCCAGCAGCAAAGAGCGGGGGGGGCACTGCGCGACCCAGTACTTC | CASSKERGGHCATQYF
- | - | TRBJ1-2 | 15 | TRBV7-2 | TGTGCCAGCAGCTTGGGATCTGGACAGAACTATGGCTACACCTTC | CASSLGSGQNYGYTF
- | - | TRBJ2-2 | 16 | TRBV7-2 | TGTGCCAGCAGCTTAGCATTTGGGGGCGGGACCGGGGAGCTGTTTTTT | CASSLAFGGGTGELFF
- | - | TRBJ1-2 | 13 | TRBV12-3/TRBV12-4 | TGTGCCAGCCTGACTGGGGGCGGCAATGGCTACACCTTC | CASLTGGGNGYTF
- | - | TRBJ2-3 | 14 | TRBV10-3 | TGTGCCATCAGGCGTGACAAAGAAGCAGATACGCAGTATTTT | CAIRRDKEADTQYF
- | few | TRBJ1-4 | 18 | TRBV7-9 | TGTGCCAGCAGCTTAGCCCCTTTTGAGGTCCGGGCTAATGAAAAACTGTTTTTT | CASSLAPFEVRANEKLFF
TRBD1 | - | TRBJ2-1 | 17 | TRBV28 | TGTGCCAGCAGTTCGGGAAGGGGGCTGGGCTCCTACAATGAGCAGTTCTTC | CASSSGRGLGSYNEQFF
TRBD1 | - | TRBJ1-1 | 15 | TRBV18 | TGTGCCAGCTCACCGGGACAGGTCCAGAATACTGAAGCTTTCTTT | CASSPGQVQNTEAFF
TRBD2 | - | TRBJ2-7 | 16 | TRBV4-2 | TGTGCCAGCAGCCAATTGGCGGGGGGTACGGTCTACGAGCAGTACTTC | CASSQLAGGTVYEQYF
TRBD2 | - | TRBJ2-5 | 17 | TRBV7-3 | TGTGCCAGCAGCCCATCGACTAGCGGGGGGGCCCCAGCGACCCAGTACTTC | CASSPSTSGGAPATQYF
- | once | TRBJ2-7 | 14 | TRBV25-1 | TGTGCCAGCAGTGCAGGGTTATCTTACCGCGAGCAGTACTTC | CASSAGLSYREQYF
- | - | TRBJ1-2 | 15 | TRBV27 | TGTGCCAGCAGTTCGCACAGGAGTTTGTCCTATGGCTACACCTTC | CASSSHRSLSYGYTF
TRBD2 | - | TRBJ2-1 | 15 | TRBV6-5 | TGTGCCAGCAGAAGACCGGGAGGTACAGGCAATGAGCAGTTCTTC | CASRRPGGTGNEQFF
TRBD2 | - | TRBJ2-7 | 16 | TRBV7-2 | TGTGCCAGCAGACTTGAACTAGCGACGACCTGGGGTCGGCAGTACTTC | CASRLELATTWGRQYF
TRBD1 | - | TRBJ2-1 | 14 | TRBV5-1 | TGCGCCAGCAGCTTGTCACAGGGGCGGGCTGAGCAGTTCTTC | CASSLSQGRAEQFF
TRBD1 | - | TRBJ1-4 | 15 | TRBV3-1/TRBV3-2 | TGTGCCAGCAGCCAGGCCGGGACAGGGAATGAAAAACTGTTTTTT | CASSQAGTGNEKLFF
- | - | TRBJ2-7 | 13 | TRBV12-3/TRBV12-4 | TGTGCCAGCAGTTTTTCGGGTTCCTACGAGCAGTACTTC | CASSFSGSYEQYF
TRBD2 | - | TRBJ2-3 | 20 | TRBV4-1 | TGCGCCAGCAGCTTACGGGCGCCGGGCCTCACGGGGGGAACCACAGATACGCAGTATTTT | CASSLRAPGLTGGTTDTQYF
- | few | TRBJ1-4 | 14 | TRBV2 | TGTGCCAGCAACGACCGATTACAGACTGACTACCCCTTTTTT | CASNDRLQTDYPFF
TRBD2 | - | TRBJ2-1 | 17 | TRBV24-1 | TGTGCCACCAACCAACCCTCCCGACTAGCGGTTTACAATGAGCAGTTCTTC | CATNQPSRLAVYNEQFF
- | once | TRBJ2-5 | 13 | TRBV5-4 | TGTGCCAGCAGCTTGGGACTAACAGAGACCCAGTACTTC | CASSLGLTETQYF
- | - | TRBJ1-4 | 12 | TRBV5-5 | TGTGCCAGCAGCTCTTTTGAGAAAAAACTGTTTTTT | CASSSFEKKLFF
- | - | TRBJ2-7 | 17 | TRBV5-1 | TGCGCCAGCAGCACCACGACAGGACAGTCCTCCAGCTTCGAGCAGTACTTC | CASSTTTGQSSSFEQYF
- | - | TRBJ2-7 | 15 | TRBV10-3 | TGTGCCATCTCAGGGGGCGCGGGGGGGCCCTACGAGCAGTACTTC | CAISGGAGGPYEQYF
TRBD1 | once | TRBJ2-7 | 13 | TRBV19 | TGTGCCAGTAGTTGGCAGGGGGCGTTCGAGCAGTACTTC | CASSWQGAFEQYF
TRBD1 | - | TRBJ1-1 | 11 | TRBV18 | TGTGCCAGCTCAGGACAGGGGGAAGCTTTCTTT | CASSGQGEAFF
TRBD2 | - | TRBJ2-2 | 14 | TRBV6-5 | TGTGCCAGCACCATAGCGGGGGGTACCGGGGAGCTGTTTTTT | CASTIAGGTGELFF
- | - | TRBJ1-1 | 13 | TRBV30 | TGTGCCTGGAGTCTCCAGGCGGGCACTGAAGCTTTCTTT | CAWSLQAGTEAFF
- | - | TRBJ2-7 | 13 | TRBV2 | TGTGCCAGCAGTGATTTCAGGGCGAGTGAGCAGTACTTC | CASSDFRASEQYF
TRBD1 | - | TRBJ1-2 | 15 | TRBV9 | TGTGCCAGCAGCGACCGCGCAGGGGGGAGTTATGGCTACACCTTC | CASSDRAGGSYGYTF
- | - | TRBJ1-6 | 16 | TRBV27 | TGTGCCAGCAGTCCTATCGGGACAAGAAATAATTCACCCCTCCACTTT | CASSPIGTRNNSPLHF
TRBD1 | - | TRBJ1-6 | 16 | TRBV27 | TGTGCCAGCAGTTTCGGGACAGGGAGGATTAATTCACCCCTCCACTTT | CASSFGTGRINSPLHF